A selection of T cell receptor beta chains follows, all from one sample in a study of cytomegalovirus exposure and HLA in healthy donors. Assay: immunoSEQ multiplex PCR; the TCRdb copy retains only in-frame clones and omits some. The data contain 100,000 to 150,000 clones, about 80% of them singletons. Sequencing was carried out using PBMCs. These receptors originate from a woman in her 50s in good health and CMV-seropositive. Both conserved end residues are part of each CDR3. The order of the fields is J gene, V gene, CDR3 protein.

j_gene: TRBJ2-5; v_gene: TRBV27; CDR3aa: CASKPRGGGGETQYF
j_gene: TRBJ2-2; v_gene: TRBV7-7; CDR3aa: CASSPTQGDTGELFF
j_gene: TRBJ2-7; v_gene: TRBV4-2; CDR3aa: CASSLLDSGTSGNYEQYF
j_gene: TRBJ1-5; v_gene: TRBV30; CDR3aa: CAWSRDREHQPQHF
j_gene: TRBJ1-2; v_gene: TRBV5-1; CDR3aa: CASSSSTDNGYTF
j_gene: TRBJ2-3; v_gene: TRBV5-8; CDR3aa: CASSLGTAGGADTQYF
j_gene: TRBJ1-6; v_gene: TRBV6-5; CDR3aa: CASYTGTDNSPLHF
j_gene: TRBJ2-3; v_gene: TRBV5-1; CDR3aa: CASRLAGSTDTQYF
j_gene: TRBJ1-2; v_gene: TRBV19; CDR3aa: CASSIVRGLGYTF
j_gene: TRBJ1-4; v_gene: TRBV5-1; CDR3aa: CASSLQGVSEKLFF
j_gene: TRBJ2-7; v_gene: TRBV21-1; CDR3aa: CASSKLTREQGRESIEQYF
j_gene: TRBJ2-7; v_gene: TRBV7-2; CDR3aa: CASSPQRGGEKYF
j_gene: TRBJ2-5; v_gene: TRBV12-5; CDR3aa: CASGHDRAETQYF
j_gene: TRBJ2-7; v_gene: TRBV18; CDR3aa: CASSPGQGRSEQYF
j_gene: TRBJ1-1; v_gene: TRBV5-4; CDR3aa: CASSVHTGNTEAFF
j_gene: TRBJ2-3; v_gene: TRBV10-3; CDR3aa: CAISEGGGARGDTQYF
j_gene: TRBJ2-3; v_gene: TRBV9; CDR3aa: CASTEGGSKDTQYF
j_gene: TRBJ2-5; v_gene: TRBV5-1; CDR3aa: CASSWRRDQETQYF
j_gene: TRBJ2-1; v_gene: TRBV7-6; CDR3aa: CASSLATWTGWFF
j_gene: TRBJ2-5; v_gene: TRBV5-5; CDR3aa: CASSWPTSGMETQYF
j_gene: TRBJ1-2; v_gene: TRBV7-2; CDR3aa: CASSDRDRGQYGYTF